This TCR beta chain was found in a study of CD8+CD57+ T cells in acquired aplastic anemia. Study-level information: Mean yield of DNA from sorted CD4+ and CD8+ cells was roughly 3.2 ug. Study outcomes and limitations: Patients were compared with controls for CD8+ Simpson's diversity, and no significant difference emerged.

A remark on this clonotype: Its antigen is not identified.

Germline-derived CDR1 and CDR2 are SGHRS and YFSETQ. CDR3 size: 15 residues. V was shortened by 0 bases and J by 4 bases, with 11 bases between the two germline ends. Researchers used genomic DNA as the template to profile TCR beta VDJ and CDR3. TCRdb reprocessed the reads via MiXCR and lists one record per CDR3 protein. The sample consists of roughly 420,000 distinct CDR3 sequences, roughly 68% of them appearing once. The TCR originated in a human donor in good health, serving as a control. This chain joins TRBV5-1 and TRBJ1-3; no reliable D call. The sequencing input was sorted CD4+, CD8+, or CD8+CD57+ T cells (not recorded which) from PBMCs. CDR3 sequence: CASSLAAQDGNTIYF. In nucleotides, the CDR3 is TGCGCCAGCAGCTTGGCAGCGCAGGACGGAAACACCATATATTTT.